The 14 T cell receptor beta chains below all came from one sample that was sequenced in a study of regulatory T cells in long-lasting Graves disease. In building TCR beta libraries, iRepertoire HTBI primers were used together with Arm-PCR of CDR3 regions. TCRdb re-derived calls from the multiplex PCR reads in MiXCR, one entry per CDR3 protein. The sample lists hundreds of thousands of distinct CDR3 sequences, approximately 15% occurring once. As to time point: newly diagnosed GD, antithyroid drugs for less than 3 months. Extracted PBMC RNA gave rise to the TCR library. These data also featured in a second study, about T cells in Graves' hyperthyroidism and ophthalmopathy.

Sample: peripheral blood mononuclear cells (PBMCs), taken at new diagnosis, from a patient treated with antithyroid drugs. These receptors all stem from a woman between 25 and 40 years old with Graves disease.

The rearrangement joins TRBV18 to TRBJ1-4; D unresolved. The V end lost 3 bases, the J end lost 7 bases, and 15 bases lay between the germline ends. The CDR3 sequence is 15 residues long. In germline, CDR1 is KGHSH, CDR2 LQKENI. CDR3 in DNA: TGTGCCAGCTCACCCCCGGCCAAAGTAGGTGAAAAACTGTTTTTT. As protein: CASSPPAKVGEKLFF.

The V call is TRBV5-6, the J call TRBJ2-3; TRBD2 agrees at 9 bases. With V trimmed by 4 bases and J by 2 bases, 11 bases remained unmatched. The CDR3 contains 17 residues. The germline CDR1 and CDR2 sequences are SGHDT and YYEEEE. The CDR3, as DNA: TGTGCCAGCAGCCCTGGGGTGAGACTAGCGGCCACAGATACGCAGTATTTT. Amino acid sequence: CASSPGVRLAATDTQYF.

This clonotype was seen repeatedly, ten times or more. The gene calls are TRBV5-1 and TRBJ1-2, with D uncertain. V lost 4 bases and J 7 bases, leaving 11 bases between the germline ends. Germline assignment: CDR1 SGHRS and CDR2 YFSETQ. CDR3 length: 12 residues. This chain's CDR3 is CASSRDGLGYTF. The CDR3 nucleotides are TGCGCCAGCAGCCGCGACGGTCTTGGCTACACCTTC.

The chain joins TRBV10-2 to TRBJ1-6; D gene ambiguous. CDR1 is WSHSY and CDR2 is SAAADI in the germline V gene. This CDR3 region has 14 residues. The germline V and J ends were trimmed by 0 bases and 13 bases, with 13 bases remaining between them. The CDR3 sequence: CASSESNAVDPLHF. The CDR3 coding sequence is TGCGCCAGCAGTGAGTCGAATGCCGTCGACCCCCTCCACTTT.

In this sample, this clonotype turned up many times. The chain recombines TRBV2 with TRBJ1-6; D call uncertain. Germline values: CDR1 SNHLY, CDR2 FYNNEI. The CDR3 loop spans 14 amino acids. Trimming took off 5 bases at V and 7 bases at J, with 12 bases between the two ends. The CDR3 nucleotides read TGTGCCAGCAGTATAAACGTAGGGAATTCACCCCTCCACTTT. Residues: CASSINVGNSPLHF.

This chain joins TRBV19 and TRBJ2-3; D is uncertain. Germline V gene sequence: CDR1 LNHDA, CDR2 SQIVND (reference sequence). Trimming cost V 7 bases and J 0 bases, with 17 bases left between them. The CDR3 sequence is 16 residues long. The DNA for the CDR3 is TGTGCCAGTAACCCCCTAGGAACCTCTAGCACAGATACGCAGTATTTT. The encoded protein is CASNPLGTSSTDTQYF.

The gene calls are TRBV6-1 and TRBJ1-6; D is perhaps TRBD1 (5 bases). From germline, CDR1 is MNHNS and CDR2 SASEGT. This CDR3 has 13 amino acids. V lost 6 bases to trimming and J lost 4 bases, with 7 bases between them. CDR3 amino acids: CASRTEYNSPLHF. The CDR3 DNA reads TGTGCCAGCAGGACAGAGTATAATTCACCCCTCCACTTT.

This clonotype was counted at least ten times. This chain links TRBV6-9 with TRBJ1-1; D remains unclear. V lost 4 bases, J lost 10 bases, and 13 bases lay in between. The CDR3 has 12 residues. The germline gives CDR1 MNHGY, CDR2 SVAAGI. The CDR3 DNA reads as TGTGCCAGCAGTTCTGACACCTTCCCAGCTTTCTTT. Residues: CASSSDTFPAFF.

This chain connects TRBV19 to TRBJ2-3; TRBD1 is a possible D gene (5 bases). The CDR3 totals 14 residues. The germline V gene has CDR1 LNHDA and CDR2 SQIVND (reference sequence). Trimming cost V 7 bases and J 3 bases, with 14 bases left between them. CDR3 sequence reads: CASTTGPGTDTQYF. The DNA of the CDR3 is TGTGCCAGTACAACCGGGCCAGGGACAGATACGCAGTATTTT.

V usage is TRBV5-1 and J usage is TRBJ2-1, with D perhaps TRBD2 (6 bases). Germline CDR1 reads SGHRS; CDR2 reads YFSETQ. V was clipped by 0 bases and J by 8 bases, with 15 bases between them. The CDR3 is 15 amino acids. This chain's CDR3 is CASSLVRVAVDEQFF. CDR3 bases: TGCGCCAGCAGCTTGGTGAGGGTAGCGGTCGATGAGCAGTTCTTC.

This clonotype was seen repeatedly, ten times or more. The chain joins TRBV5-1 to TRBJ1-2, with 9 bases lining up with TRBD1. The CDR3 has 14 residues. CDR1 is SGHRS and CDR2 is YFSETQ in the germline V gene. V shed 5 bases, J shed 6 bases, and the junction held 8 bases outside the gene matches. CDR3 DNA sequence: TGCGCCAGCAGGGAACGGGACAGGGATCATGGCTACACCTTC. It translates to CASRERDRDHGYTF.

In this sample, this clonotype turned up many times. V and J are TRBV7-3 and TRBJ2-2, with 7 bases identical to TRBD1. CDR3 length equals 14 residues. V gave up 1 base and J gave up 4 bases; unmatched junction bases: 0. CDR1 is SGHTA and CDR2 is FQGTGA in the germline V gene. Written as DNA, the CDR3 is TGTGCCAGCAGCTTAAACAGGGGCACCGGGGAGCTGTTTTTT. This translates into CASSLNRGTGELFF.

The J gene is TRBJ2-3, the V gene TRBV19; 7 positions agree with TRBD1. This CDR3 has 15 amino acids. V dropped 7 bases and J dropped 4; count of bases not matched to a gene: 11. In germline, CDR1 is LNHDA, CDR2 SQIVND (reference sequence). This CDR3 is CASTLTGNLPDTQYF. The CDR3 coding sequence is TGTGCCAGTACACTGACAGGGAATTTGCCAGATACGCAGTATTTT.

A few counts support this clonotype. V usage is TRBV20-1 and J usage is TRBJ1-5; no clear D gene. V was clipped by 3 bases and J by 2 bases, with 8 bases between them. The V gene's germline CDR1 is DFQATT and CDR2 SNEGSKA (reference sequence). The CDR3 is 13 residues long. The CDR3 DNA reads as TGCAGTGCTAGTTCGGGTGGCAATCAGCCCCAGCATTTT. It translates to CSASSGGNQPQHF.